Presented here are 25 T cell receptor beta chains from one specimen sequenced in a study of blood T cell repertoires in COVID-19. The method was immunoSEQ multiplex PCR; TCRdb's version includes in-frame clones alone and lacks a portion of them. The sample consists of approximately 200,000 clones, about 88% of them appearing once. Sequenced sample: peripheral blood. Receptors originate from a man aged 40-49 years with active or convalescent COVID-19.

V and J are TRBV15 and TRBJ2-7; 12 positions agree with TRBD1. The V gene's germline CDR1 is LNHNV and CDR2 YYDKDF (reference sequence). The CDR3 sequence is 19 residues long. With V trimmed by 3 bases and J by 2 bases, 14 bases remained unmatched. In DNA, the CDR3 is TGTGCCACCAGCAGCTCCCGGGACAGGGGGCCCCGGAGAGCCTACGAGCAGTACTTC. This sequence encodes CATSSSRDRGPRRAYEQYF.

The chain joins TRBV9 to TRBJ2-6; TRBD2 is a possible D gene (5 bases). The ends were cut back, 0 bases at V and 4 bases at J, with 8 bases in the middle. The CDR3 contains 15 residues. The V gene's germline CDR1 is SGDLS and CDR2 YYNGEE. CDR3 bases: TGTGCCAGCAGCGTAGGAGGGCGCGGGGCCAACGTCCTGACTTTC. Amino acid sequence: CASSVGGRGANVLTF.

The rearrangement links TRBV21-1 to TRBJ2-4; the table gives TRBD1 as D, unverified against the DNA. TRBV21-1 is a recognized pseudogene. The CDR3 runs to 18 residues. CDR3 in amino acids: CASSKKGQTLTRSDIQYF. CDR3 DNA: TGTGCCAGCAGCAAAAAGGGACAGACTCTGACTAGATCCGACATTCAGTACTTC.

This CDR3 is CSVERDTPYNEQFF. CDR3 sequence (DNA): TGCAGCGTTGAACGGGACACACCATACAATGAGCAGTTCTTC. The chain joins TRBV29-1 to TRBJ2-1; D perhaps matches TRBD1 (6 bases). From germline, CDR1 is SQVTM and CDR2 ANQGSEA. The germline V and J ends were trimmed by 2 bases and 4 bases, with 12 bases remaining between them. The CDR3 loop spans 14 amino acids.

This chain joins TRBV30 and TRBJ1-4, with D hard to call. This CDR3 spans 11 amino acids. Per germline, CDR1 GTSNPN and CDR2 SVGIG (reference sequence). With 5 bases removed from V and 7 bases from J, the gap between germline ends came to 8 bases. The CDR3 reads CAWDEGEKLFF. In nucleotides, the CDR3 is TGTGCCTGGGACGAGGGTGAAAAACTGTTTTTT. Drawing the rest from reference TRBV30 and TRBJ1-4, the complete variable domain is SQTIHQWPATLVQPVGSPLSLECTVEGTSNPNLYWYRQAAGRGLQLLFYSVGIGQISSEVPQNLSASRPQDRQFILSSKKLLLSDSGFYLCAWDEGEKLFFGSGTQLSVL.

The chain combines TRBV2 with TRBJ2-1, with 7 positions matching TRBD2. The germline V gene has CDR1 SNHLY and CDR2 FYNNEI. The V segment lost 6 bases and the J segment 2 bases; nucleotides outside the gene matches: 10. The CDR3 is 16 residues long. CDR3 DNA: TGTGCCAGCAGCGGGTTGCGCGGGAGTGCCTACAATGAGCAGTTCTTC. Its translation is CASSGLRGSAYNEQFF.

The V call is TRBV9, the J call TRBJ1-1; 9 nucleotides agree with TRBD1. V trimming: 4 bases; J trimming: 5 bases; junction bases outside the gene matches: 9. Germline loops: CDR1 SGDLS, CDR2 YYNGEE. The CDR3 is 15 residues long. CDR3 DNA sequence: TGTGCCAGCAGCTCCAGGACAGGGGAAGGAACTGAAGCTTTCTTT. Translation gives CASSSRTGEGTEAFF.

The CDR3 here is CASRRQGSNQPQHF. CDR3 coding DNA: TGTGCCAGTAGAAGACAGGGGAGCAATCAGCCCCAGCATTTT. This rearrangement joins TRBV19 to TRBJ1-5, with 8 bases fitting TRBD1. The CDR3 length is 14 residues. Per germline, CDR1 LNHDA and CDR2 SQIVND (reference sequence). Trimming removed 6 bases from V and 1 base from J; junction bases left unmatched: 2.

This clone was recorded once. This chain joins TRBV2 and TRBJ1-1; weak D call: TRBD1 (5 bases). The CDR3 has 15 residues. The V end was cut by 5 bases, the J end by 0 bases, with 13 bases between. Germline V gene sequence: CDR1 SNHLY, CDR2 FYNNEI. CDR3 nucleotide sequence: TGTGCCAGCAGTACCCGACAGTTAATGAACACTGAAGCTTTCTTT. Translating gives CASSTRQLMNTEAFF.

CDR3 bases: TGTGCCAGCTCAACCCGGACCAGGGGAAACTCCTACAATGAGCAGTTCTTC. It is translated as CASSTRTRGNSYNEQFF. The rearrangement uses TRBV18 and TRBJ2-1, with TRBD1 as a possible D gene (6 bases). V was clipped by 5 bases and J by 0 bases, with 17 bases between them. This CDR3 has 17 amino acids. In germline, CDR1 is KGHSH, CDR2 LQKENI. Full variable domain (missing parts from reference TRBV18 and TRBJ2-1): NAGVMQNPRHLVRRRGQEARLRCSPMKGHSHVYWYRQLPEEGLKFMVYLQKENIIDESGMPKERFSAEFPKEGPSILRIQQVVRGDSAAYFCASSTRTRGNSYNEQFFGPGTRLTVL.

The V gene is TRBV19, the J gene TRBJ1-1; D is unclear. This CDR3 contains 14 residues. V was clipped by 2 bases and J by 0 bases, with 7 bases between them. Per germline, CDR1 LNHDA and CDR2 SQIVND (reference sequence). The CDR3, as DNA: TGTGCCAGTAGTATAAGCCTCATGAACACTGAAGCTTTCTTT. Protein product: CASSISLMNTEAFF.

The rearrangement uses TRBV10-3 and TRBJ1-3; 9 nucleotides align to TRBD1. After removal of 8 bases from V and 2 bases from J, the junction contained 10 bases not matched to a gene. This CDR3 region has 16 residues. Per the germline V gene, CDR1 is ENHRY and CDR2 is SYGVKD. The DNA of the CDR3 is TGTGCCATCGGAACGTACGGGACAGGGCCTGGAAACACCATATATTTT. Amino acid sequence: CAIGTYGTGPGNTIYF.

The rearrangement links TRBV2 to TRBJ1-3, with D uncertain. Germline V gene sequence: CDR1 SNHLY, CDR2 FYNNEI. The CDR3 totals 14 residues. Trimming cost V 2 bases and J 1 base, with 6 bases left between them. The CDR3 protein is CASSESRSGNTIYF. The CDR3 DNA sequence: TGTGCCAGCAGTGAATCCCGGTCTGGAAACACCATATATTTT.

The V call is TRBV5-5, the J call TRBJ1-6; maybe TRBD1 (6 bases). The CDR3 runs 15 residues. V was pared by 4 bases and J by 5 bases, with 13 bases between. Germline CDR1 reads SGHKS; CDR2 reads YYEKEE (reference sequence). For the CDR3, the DNA is TGTGCCAGCAGCGGGTGGACAGCAGATAATTCACCCCTCCACTTT. It translates to CASSGWTADNSPLHF.

J is TRBJ2-2 and V is TRBV7-3, with 7 bases lining up with TRBD1. Germline CDR1 is SGHTA and CDR2 is FQGTGA. V lost 2 bases, J lost 3 bases, and 6 bases stayed unmatched. The CDR3 runs 16 residues. CDR3 coding DNA: TGTGCCAGCAGCTTACCGCCGGGACAGCACACCGGGGAGCTGTTTTTT. It specifies CASSLPPGQHTGELFF.

The chain has TRBV13 and TRBJ2-1; 10 bases are shared with TRBD2. Losses at the gene ends were 6 bases for V and 4 bases for J; bases not matched to a gene: 12. The CDR3 loop spans 17 amino acids. The germline V gene has CDR1 PRHDT and CDR2 FYEKMQ (reference sequence). CDR3 sequence: CASRLTSGVVLYNEQFF. The DNA for the CDR3 is TGTGCCAGCAGGCTTACTAGCGGGGTCGTACTATACAATGAGCAGTTCTTC.

This clone came up once. The genes are TRBV7-2 and TRBJ1-6, with a tentative D call TRBD1 (6 bases). The germline V and J ends were trimmed by 4 bases and 8 bases, with 18 bases remaining between them. Looked up from germline, CDR1 is SGHTA and CDR2 is FQGNSA. The CDR3 runs 16 residues. CDR3 protein: CASSSVRNRDYSPLHF. The CDR3 coding sequence is TGTGCCAGCAGCTCCGTCAGGAACAGGGATTATTCACCCCTCCACTTT.

The genes are TRBV5-1 and TRBJ1-1; D not certain. The CDR3 is 13 residues long. V lost 2 bases to trimming and J lost 2 bases, with 7 bases between them. The germline gives CDR1 SGHRS, CDR2 YFSETQ. CDR3 sequence (DNA): TGCGCCAGCAGCTTTAGTTTTAACACTGAAGCTTTCTTT. Translation: CASSFSFNTEAFF.

The V gene is TRBV19, the J gene TRBJ1-1, with D tentatively TRBD1 (5 bases). With 8 bases removed from V and 4 bases from J, the gap between germline ends came to 17 bases. Germline CDR1 LNHDA, CDR2 SQIVND (reference sequence). The CDR3 is 14 amino acids. Written as DNA, the CDR3 is TGTGCCAGTTCGGGACTCCTTGAGGGCACTGAAGCTTTCTTT. Translation gives CASSGLLEGTEAFF.

V gene TRBV5-1 combines with J gene TRBJ2-3; 7 nucleotides line up with TRBD2. This CDR3 contains 14 residues. Trimming cost V 6 bases and J 6 bases; bases outside gene matches: 10. Germline values: CDR1 SGHRS, CDR2 YFSETQ. The CDR3 sequence: CASIAGANGDTQYF. The CDR3 DNA follows: TGCGCCAGCATCGCGGGAGCAAATGGGGATACGCAGTATTTT.

The rearrangement links TRBV10-2 to TRBJ2-1; D may be TRBD1 (5 bases). CDR3 length: 15 residues. The V end was cut by 1 base, the J end by 7 bases, with 14 bases between. Germline V gives CDR1 WSHSY, CDR2 SAAADI. CDR3 protein: CASSELGPMGNEQFF. Written as DNA, the CDR3 is TGCGCCAGCAGTGAGTTGGGGCCCATGGGAAATGAGCAGTTCTTC.

This clone was recorded only once. V is TRBV5-1 and J is TRBJ1-1, with D perhaps TRBD1 (6 bases). The CDR3 spans 12 residues. Germline V gene data show CDR1 as SGHRS and CDR2 as YFSETQ. V dropped 3 bases and J dropped 8 bases, with 11 bases sitting between them. The CDR3 spells CASSSDRYEAFF. CDR3 DNA: TGCGCCAGCAGCTCCGACAGGTACGAAGCTTTCTTT. Full variable domain (remainder filled in from reference TRBV5-1 and TRBJ1-1): KAGVTQTPRYLIKTRGQQVTLSCSPISGHRSVSWYQQTPGQGLQFLFEYFSETQRNKGNFPGRFSGRQFSNSRSEMNVSTLELGDSALYLCASSSDRYEAFFGQGTRLTVV.

The rearrangement uses TRBV5-1 and TRBJ2-3; TRBD2 matches 9 bases. There are 15 residues in the CDR3. Germline V gene sequence: CDR1 SGHRS, CDR2 YFSETQ. V lost 3 bases, J lost 0 bases, and 2 bases stayed unmatched. The CDR3 loop is CASSSTSGSTDTQYF. CDR3 bases: TGCGCCAGCAGCTCGACTAGCGGTAGCACAGATACGCAGTATTTT.

This clone was detected only once. The chain combines TRBV28 with TRBJ1-1, with 9 bases that match TRBD1. J gave up 4 bases and V 8 bases, and 11 bases lay outside the gene matches. This CDR3 spans 15 amino acids. Per germline, CDR1 MDHEN and CDR2 SYDVKM. For the CDR3, the DNA is TGTGCCAGCCGGGACTACAGGGGGCCCCGCACTGAAGCTTTCTTT. Amino acid sequence: CASRDYRGPRTEAFF.

The chain employs TRBV11-2 and TRBJ2-3; TRBD2 matches 10 bases. The CDR3 extends over 18 amino acids. J was trimmed by 2 bases and V by 5 bases; bases with no gene match: 13. The germline CDR1 and CDR2 sequences are SGHAT and FQNNGV. The CDR3 nucleotides read TGTGCCAGCAGCGGATACTCCGTAGCGGGGGGATTCACAGATACGCAGTATTTT. It specifies CASSGYSVAGGFTDTQYF.